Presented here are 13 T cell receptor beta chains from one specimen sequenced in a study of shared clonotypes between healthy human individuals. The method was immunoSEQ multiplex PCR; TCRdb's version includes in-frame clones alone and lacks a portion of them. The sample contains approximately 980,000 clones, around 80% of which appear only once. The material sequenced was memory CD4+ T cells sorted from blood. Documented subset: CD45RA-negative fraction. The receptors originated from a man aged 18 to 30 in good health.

CDR3 region: CASRLTRNQPQHF. CDR3 sequence (DNA): TGTGCCAGCAGACTTACTCGAAATCAGCCCCAGCATTTT. This rearrangement joins TRBV6-5 to TRBJ1-5; D is unclear. Per the germline V gene, CDR1 is MNHEY and CDR2 is SVGAGI. V shed 6 bases and J shed 4 bases, with 10 bases lying between them. The CDR3 contains 13 residues.

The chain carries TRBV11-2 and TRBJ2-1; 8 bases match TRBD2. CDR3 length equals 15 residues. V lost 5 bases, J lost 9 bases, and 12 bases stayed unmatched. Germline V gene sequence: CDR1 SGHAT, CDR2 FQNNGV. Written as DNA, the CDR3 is TGTGCCAGCAGCCCCTCGGGACTAGGACTGAGTGAGCAGTTCTTC. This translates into CASSPSGLGLSEQFF.

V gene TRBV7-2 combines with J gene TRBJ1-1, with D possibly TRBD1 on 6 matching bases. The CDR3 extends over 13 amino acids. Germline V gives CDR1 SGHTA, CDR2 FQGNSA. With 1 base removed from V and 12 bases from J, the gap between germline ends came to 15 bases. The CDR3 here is CASSLGEGRGTFF. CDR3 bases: TGTGCCAGCAGCTTAGGGGAGGGCAGGGGTACTTTCTTT. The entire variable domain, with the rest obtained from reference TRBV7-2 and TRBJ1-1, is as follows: GAGVSQSPSNKVTEKGKDVELRCDPISGHTALYWYRQSLGQGLEFLIYFQGNSAPDKSGLPSDRFSAERTGGSVSTLTIQRTQQEDSAVYLCASSLGEGRGTFFGQGTRLTVV.

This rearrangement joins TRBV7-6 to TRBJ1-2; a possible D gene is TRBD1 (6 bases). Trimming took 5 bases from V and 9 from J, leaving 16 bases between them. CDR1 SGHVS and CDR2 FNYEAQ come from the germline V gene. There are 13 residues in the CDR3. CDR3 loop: CASSPRGFLSYTF. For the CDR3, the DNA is TGTGCCAGCAGCCCCAGGGGTTTTTTGAGCTACACCTTC.

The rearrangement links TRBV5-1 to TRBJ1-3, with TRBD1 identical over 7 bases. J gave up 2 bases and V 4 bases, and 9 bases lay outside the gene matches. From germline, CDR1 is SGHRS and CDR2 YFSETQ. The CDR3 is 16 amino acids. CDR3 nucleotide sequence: TGCGCCAGCAGCCCCAGACAGGGTCAAGCTGGAAACACCATATATTTT. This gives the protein CASSPRQGQAGNTIYF.

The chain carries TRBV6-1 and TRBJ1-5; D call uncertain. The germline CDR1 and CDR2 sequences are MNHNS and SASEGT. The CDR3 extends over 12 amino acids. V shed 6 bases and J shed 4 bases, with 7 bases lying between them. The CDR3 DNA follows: TGTGCCAGCAGGACTCAGAATCAGCCCCAGCATTTT. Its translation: CASRTQNQPQHF.

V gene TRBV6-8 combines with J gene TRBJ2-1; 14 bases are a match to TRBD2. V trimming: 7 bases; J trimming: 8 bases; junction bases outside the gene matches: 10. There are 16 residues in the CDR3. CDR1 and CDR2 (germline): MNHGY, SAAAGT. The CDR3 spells CASNPGLAGGSDEQFF. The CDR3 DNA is TGTGCCAGCAACCCCGGACTAGCGGGAGGATCGGATGAGCAGTTCTTC.

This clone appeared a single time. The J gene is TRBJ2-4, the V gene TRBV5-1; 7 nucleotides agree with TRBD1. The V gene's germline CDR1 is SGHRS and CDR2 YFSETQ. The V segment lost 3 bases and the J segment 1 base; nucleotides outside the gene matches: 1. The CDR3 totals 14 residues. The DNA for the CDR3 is TGCGCCAGCAGCTCGGACAGGGCCAAAAACATTCAGTACTTC. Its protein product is CASSSDRAKNIQYF.

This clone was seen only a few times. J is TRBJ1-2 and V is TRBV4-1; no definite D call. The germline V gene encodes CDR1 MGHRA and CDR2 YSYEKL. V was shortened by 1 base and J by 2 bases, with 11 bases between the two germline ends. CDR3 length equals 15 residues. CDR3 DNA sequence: TGCGCCAGCAGCCAAGTTCCGGCGGGAAACTATGGCTACACCTTC. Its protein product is CASSQVPAGNYGYTF.

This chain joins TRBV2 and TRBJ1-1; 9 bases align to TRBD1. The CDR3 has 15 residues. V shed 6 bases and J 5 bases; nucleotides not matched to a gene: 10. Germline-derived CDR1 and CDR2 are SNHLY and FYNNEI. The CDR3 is CASRAFTGGRTEAFF. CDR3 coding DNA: TGTGCCAGCAGGGCCTTTACAGGGGGCCGGACTGAAGCTTTCTTT.

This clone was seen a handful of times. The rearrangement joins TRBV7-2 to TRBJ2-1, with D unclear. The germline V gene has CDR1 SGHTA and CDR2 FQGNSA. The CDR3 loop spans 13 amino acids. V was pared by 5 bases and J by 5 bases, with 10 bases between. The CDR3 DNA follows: TGTGCCAGCAGCGCCCGGATGGACAATGAGCAGTTCTTC. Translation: CASSARMDNEQFF.

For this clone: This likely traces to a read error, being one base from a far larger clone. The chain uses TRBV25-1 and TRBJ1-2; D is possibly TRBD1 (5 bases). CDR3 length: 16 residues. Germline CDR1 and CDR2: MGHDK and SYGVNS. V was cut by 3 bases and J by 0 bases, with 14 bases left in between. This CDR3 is CASSERQTAANYGYTF. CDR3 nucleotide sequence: TGTGCCAGCAGTGAGCGACAGACGGCTGCTAACTATGGCTACACCTTC.

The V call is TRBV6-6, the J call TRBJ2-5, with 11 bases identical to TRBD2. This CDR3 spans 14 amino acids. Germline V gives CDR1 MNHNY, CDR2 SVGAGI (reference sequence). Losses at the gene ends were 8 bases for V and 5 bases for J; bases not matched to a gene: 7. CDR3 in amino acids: CASLLAGAGETQYF. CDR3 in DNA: TGTGCCAGCTTACTAGCGGGGGCCGGGGAGACCCAGTACTTC.